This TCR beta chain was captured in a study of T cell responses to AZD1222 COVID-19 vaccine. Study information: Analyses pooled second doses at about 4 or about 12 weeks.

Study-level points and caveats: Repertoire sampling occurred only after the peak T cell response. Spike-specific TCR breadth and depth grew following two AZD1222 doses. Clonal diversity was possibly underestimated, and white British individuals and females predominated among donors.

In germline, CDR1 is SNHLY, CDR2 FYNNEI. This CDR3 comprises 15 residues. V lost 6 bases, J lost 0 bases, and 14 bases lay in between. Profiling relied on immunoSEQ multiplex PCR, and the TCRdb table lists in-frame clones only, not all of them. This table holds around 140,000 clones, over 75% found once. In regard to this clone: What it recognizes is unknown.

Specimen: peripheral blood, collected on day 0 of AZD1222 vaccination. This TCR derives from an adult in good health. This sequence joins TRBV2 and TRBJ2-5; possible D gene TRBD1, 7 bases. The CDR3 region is CASRRRGPYQETQYF. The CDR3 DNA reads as TGTGCCAGCAGGAGGAGGGGGCCGTACCAAGAGACCCAGTACTTC.